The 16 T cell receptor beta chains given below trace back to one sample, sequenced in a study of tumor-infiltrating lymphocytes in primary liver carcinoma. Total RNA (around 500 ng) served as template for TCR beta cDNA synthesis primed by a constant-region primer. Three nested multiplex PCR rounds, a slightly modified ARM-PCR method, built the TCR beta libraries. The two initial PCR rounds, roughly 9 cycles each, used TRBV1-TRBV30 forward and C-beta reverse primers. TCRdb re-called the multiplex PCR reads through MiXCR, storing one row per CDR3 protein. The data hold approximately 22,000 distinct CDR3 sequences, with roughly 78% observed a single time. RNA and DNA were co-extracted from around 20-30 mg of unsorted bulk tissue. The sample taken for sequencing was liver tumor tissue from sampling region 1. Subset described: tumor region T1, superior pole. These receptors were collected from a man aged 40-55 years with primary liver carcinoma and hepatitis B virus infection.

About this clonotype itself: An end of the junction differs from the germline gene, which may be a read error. The CDR3 region has the DNA TGTGCCAGAAGCCAAGAGTACGGACAGAGTCTTTGGACTGAAGCTTTCTTT. Protein: CARSQEYGQSLWTEAFF. The chain has TRBV4-2 and TRBJ1-1; D perhaps matches TRBD1 (6 bases). The CDR3 loop spans 17 amino acids. Germline lookup yields CDR1 LGHNA and CDR2 YNFKEQ.

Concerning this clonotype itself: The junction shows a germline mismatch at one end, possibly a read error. CDR3 in DNA: TGTGCCAGCATCCAAGTGGGGCTTCTAGCGGGAGCGATAGATACGCAGTATTTT. It codes for CASIQVGLLAGAIDTQYF. The rearrangement joins TRBV4-2 to TRBJ2-3; the match to TRBD2 covers 10 bases. This CDR3 comprises 18 residues. The germline V gene has CDR1 LGHNA and CDR2 YNFKEQ.

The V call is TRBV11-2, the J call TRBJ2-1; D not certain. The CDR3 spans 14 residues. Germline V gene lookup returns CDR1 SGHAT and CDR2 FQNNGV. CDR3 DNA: TGTGCTTGCAGCATATACCGGCTAGTTAGTGAGCAGTTCTTC. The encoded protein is CACSIYRLVSEQFF.

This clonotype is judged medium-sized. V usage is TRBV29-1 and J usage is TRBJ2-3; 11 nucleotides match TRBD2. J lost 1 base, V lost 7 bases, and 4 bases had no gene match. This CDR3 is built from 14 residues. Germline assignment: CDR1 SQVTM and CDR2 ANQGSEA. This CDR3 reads CSGLAGLGTDTQYF. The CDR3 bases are TGCAGCGGACTAGCGGGATTGGGCACAGATACGCAGTATTTT.

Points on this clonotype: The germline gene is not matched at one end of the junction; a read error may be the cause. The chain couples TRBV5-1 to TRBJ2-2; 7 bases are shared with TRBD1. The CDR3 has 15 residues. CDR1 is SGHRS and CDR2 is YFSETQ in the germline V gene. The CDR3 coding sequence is TGCGCCAGCAGCTTGGCTGGACAGGAGACCGGGGACCTGTTTTTT. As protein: CASSLAGQETGDLFF.

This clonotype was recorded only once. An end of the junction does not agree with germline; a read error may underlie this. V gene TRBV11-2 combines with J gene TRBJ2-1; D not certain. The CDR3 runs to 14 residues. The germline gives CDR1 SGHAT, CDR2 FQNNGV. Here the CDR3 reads CASNLYWLVSEQFF. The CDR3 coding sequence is TGTGCCAGCAACTTATACTGGCTAGTTAGTGAACAGTTCTTC.

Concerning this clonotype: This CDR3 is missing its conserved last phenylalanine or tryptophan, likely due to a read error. This chain's CDR3 is CASSFMQSSTGELFY. The DNA of the CDR3 is TGTGCCAGCAGCTTTATGCAATCGAGCACCGGGGAGCTGTTTTAT. This sequence joins TRBV11-2 and TRBJ2-2, with D unclear. The V end was cut by 3 bases, the J end by 4 bases, with 12 bases between. The germline V gene encodes CDR1 SGHAT and CDR2 FQNNGV. The CDR3 loop spans 15 amino acids.

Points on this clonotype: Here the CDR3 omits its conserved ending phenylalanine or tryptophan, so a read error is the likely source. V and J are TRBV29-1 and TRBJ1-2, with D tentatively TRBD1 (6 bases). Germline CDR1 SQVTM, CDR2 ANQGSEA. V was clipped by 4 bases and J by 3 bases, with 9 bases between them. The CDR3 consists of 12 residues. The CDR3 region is CSVVRTDYGYTL. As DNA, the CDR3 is TGCAGCGTTGTAAGGACAGACTATGGCTACACCCTC.

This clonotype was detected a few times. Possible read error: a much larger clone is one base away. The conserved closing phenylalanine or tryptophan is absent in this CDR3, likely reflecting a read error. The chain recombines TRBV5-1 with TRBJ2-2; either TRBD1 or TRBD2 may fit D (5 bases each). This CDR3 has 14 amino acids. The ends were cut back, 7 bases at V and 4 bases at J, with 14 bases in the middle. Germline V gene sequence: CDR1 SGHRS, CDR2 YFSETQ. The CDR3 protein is CASLGEAATGELFL. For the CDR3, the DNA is TGCGCCAGCTTGGGGGAAGCGGCCACCGGGGAGCTGTTTCTT.

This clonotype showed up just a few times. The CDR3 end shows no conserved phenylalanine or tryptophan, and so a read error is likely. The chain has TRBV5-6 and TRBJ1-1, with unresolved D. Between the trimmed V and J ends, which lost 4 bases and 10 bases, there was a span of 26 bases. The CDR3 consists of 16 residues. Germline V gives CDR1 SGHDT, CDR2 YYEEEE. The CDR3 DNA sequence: TGTGCCAGCAGCCAGAATCACCCATACGGGCGGGAGGGAGCTTTCTCT. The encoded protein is CASSQNHPYGREGAFS.

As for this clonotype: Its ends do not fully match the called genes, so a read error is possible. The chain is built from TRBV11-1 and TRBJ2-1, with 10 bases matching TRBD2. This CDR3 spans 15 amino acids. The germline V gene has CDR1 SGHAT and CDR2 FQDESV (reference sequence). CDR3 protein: CAISMGLAKRGEHFF. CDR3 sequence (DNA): TGTGCCATCAGCATGGGACTAGCGAAACGGGGTGAGCACTTCTTC.

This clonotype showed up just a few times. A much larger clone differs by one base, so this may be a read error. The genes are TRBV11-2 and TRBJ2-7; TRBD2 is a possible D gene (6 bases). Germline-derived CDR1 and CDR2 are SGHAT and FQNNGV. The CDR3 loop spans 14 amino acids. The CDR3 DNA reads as TGTACCAGCAGCGGACCGGACTACCGATACGAGCAGTACTTC. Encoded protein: CTSSGPDYRYEQYF.

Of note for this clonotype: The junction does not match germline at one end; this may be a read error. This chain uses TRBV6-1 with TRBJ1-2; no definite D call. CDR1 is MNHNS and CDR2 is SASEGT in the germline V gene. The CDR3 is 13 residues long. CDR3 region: CASSERESNGYTF. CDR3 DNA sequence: TGTGCTAGCAGTGAACGGGAGTCTAATGGCTACACTTTC.

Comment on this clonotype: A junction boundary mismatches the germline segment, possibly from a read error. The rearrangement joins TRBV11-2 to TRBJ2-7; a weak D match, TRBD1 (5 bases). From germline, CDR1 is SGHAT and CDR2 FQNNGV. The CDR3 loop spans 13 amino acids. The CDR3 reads CASSFDSTYEQQF. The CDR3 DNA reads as TGTGCCAGCAGCTTTGACAGTACCTACGAGCAGCAGTTC.

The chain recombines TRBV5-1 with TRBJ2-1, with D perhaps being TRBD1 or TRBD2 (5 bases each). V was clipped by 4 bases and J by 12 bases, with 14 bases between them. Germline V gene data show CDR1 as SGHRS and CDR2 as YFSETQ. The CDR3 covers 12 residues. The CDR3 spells CASSPGGDAQFF. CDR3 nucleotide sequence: TGCGCCAGCAGCCCAGGTGGGGACGCGCAGTTCTTC.

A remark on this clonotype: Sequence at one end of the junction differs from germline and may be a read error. CDR3 bases: TGCGCCAGCACCCAATTACAAACCGGGACAGGGGATGGCTACGTCTTC. This encodes CASTQLQTGTGDGYVF. This chain joins TRBV4-1 and TRBJ1-2; 10 bases are a match to TRBD1. Germline CDR1 MGHRA, CDR2 YSYEKL. The CDR3 loop spans 16 amino acids.